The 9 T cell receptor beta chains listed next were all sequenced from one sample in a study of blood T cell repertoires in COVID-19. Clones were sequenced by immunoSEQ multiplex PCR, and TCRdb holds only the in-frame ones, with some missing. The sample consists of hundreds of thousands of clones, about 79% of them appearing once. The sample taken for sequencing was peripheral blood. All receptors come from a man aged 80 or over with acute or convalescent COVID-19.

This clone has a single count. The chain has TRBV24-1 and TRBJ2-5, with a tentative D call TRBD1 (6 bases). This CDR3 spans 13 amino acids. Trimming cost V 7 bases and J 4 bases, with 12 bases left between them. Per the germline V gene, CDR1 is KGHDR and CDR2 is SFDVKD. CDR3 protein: CATRDSGAETQYF. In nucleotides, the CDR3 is TGTGCCACCAGAGACTCAGGGGCAGAGACCCAGTACTTC.

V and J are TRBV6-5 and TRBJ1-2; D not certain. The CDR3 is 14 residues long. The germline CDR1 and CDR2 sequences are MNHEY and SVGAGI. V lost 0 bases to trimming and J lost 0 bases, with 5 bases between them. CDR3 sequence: CASSYSGTNYGYTF. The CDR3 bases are TGTGCCAGCAGTTACTCGGGCACTAACTATGGCTACACCTTC.

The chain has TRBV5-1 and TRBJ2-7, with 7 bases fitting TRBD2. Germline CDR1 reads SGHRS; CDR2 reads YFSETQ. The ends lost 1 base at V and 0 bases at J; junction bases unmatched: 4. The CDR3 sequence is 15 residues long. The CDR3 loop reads CASSLLGGSSYEQYF. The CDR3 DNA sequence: TGCGCCAGCAGCTTGCTCGGGGGGAGCTCCTACGAGCAGTACTTC.

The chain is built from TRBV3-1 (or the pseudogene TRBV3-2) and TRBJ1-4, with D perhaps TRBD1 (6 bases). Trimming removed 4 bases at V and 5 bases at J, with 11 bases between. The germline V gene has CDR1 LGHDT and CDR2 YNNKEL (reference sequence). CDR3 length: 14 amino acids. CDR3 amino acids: CASSPLGANEKLFF. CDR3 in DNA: TGTGCCAGCAGCCCGTTGGGGGCGAATGAAAAACTGTTTTTT.

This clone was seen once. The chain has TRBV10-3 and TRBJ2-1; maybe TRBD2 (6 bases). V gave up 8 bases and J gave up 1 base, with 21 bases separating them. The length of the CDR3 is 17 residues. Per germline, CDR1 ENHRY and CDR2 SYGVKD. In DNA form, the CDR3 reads TGTGCCATCTCCCGGGGTGGGCCGGAGGGTTCCTACAATGAGCAGTTCTTC. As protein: CAISRGGPEGSYNEQFF.

The CDR3 sequence: CASSHGTREREQFF. As DNA, the CDR3 is TGCGCCAGCAGTCACGGGACTAGAGAACGTGAGCAGTTCTTC. The chain couples TRBV5-1 to TRBJ2-1, with 8 bases aligning to TRBD2. V dropped 5 bases and J dropped 9; count of bases not matched to a gene: 10. The germline V gene encodes CDR1 SGHRS and CDR2 YFSETQ. This CDR3 contains 14 residues.

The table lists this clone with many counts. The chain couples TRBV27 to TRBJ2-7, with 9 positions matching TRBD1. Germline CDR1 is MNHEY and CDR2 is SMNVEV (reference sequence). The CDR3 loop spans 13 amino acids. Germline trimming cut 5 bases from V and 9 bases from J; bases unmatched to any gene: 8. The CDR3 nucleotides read TGTGCCAGCAGTACCCGGACAGGGGTGGGGCAGTACTTC. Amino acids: CASSTRTGVGQYF.

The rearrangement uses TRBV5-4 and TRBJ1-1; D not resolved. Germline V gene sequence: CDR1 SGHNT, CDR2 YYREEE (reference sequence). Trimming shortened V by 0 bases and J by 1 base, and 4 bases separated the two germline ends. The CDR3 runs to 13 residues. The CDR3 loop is CASSLGGNTEAFF. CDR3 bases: TGTGCCAGCAGCTTGGGAGGGAACACTGAAGCTTTCTTT.

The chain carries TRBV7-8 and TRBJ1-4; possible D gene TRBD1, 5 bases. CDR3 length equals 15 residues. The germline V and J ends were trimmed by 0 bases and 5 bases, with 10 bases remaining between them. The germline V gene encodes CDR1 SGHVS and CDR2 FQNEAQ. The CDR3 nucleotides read TGTGCCAGCAGCTTAGCGGCCAGGGCGAATGAAAAACTGTTTTTT. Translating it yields CASSLAARANEKLFF.